These 10 T cell receptor beta chains share one sample of origin, sequenced in a study of T cell repertoires in cytomegalovirus infection. MiXCR was run by TCRdb on the reads, yielding one entry per CDR3 protein. In the table there are 290,000 or so distinct CDR3 sequences, around 9.1% of which are singletons. The sequencing input was PBMCs. These receptors originate from a human donor in good health (CMV status not recorded). Some clones in this sample may be carry-over from other donors' samples.

This clonotype was seen many times. This chain connects TRBV5-4 to TRBJ2-3, with D possibly being TRBD2 (5 bases). This CDR3 comprises 15 residues. The V gene lost 5 bases and the J gene lost 2 bases, with 15 bases spanning the gap. Germline CDR1 SGHNT, CDR2 YYREEE (reference sequence). CDR3 residues: CASSPGGTVTDTQYF. As DNA, the CDR3 is TGTGCCAGCAGTCCTGGAGGAACGGTCACAGATACGCAGTATTTT.

The rearrangement links TRBV20-1 to TRBJ1-5, with 7 bases identical to TRBD1. Trimming removed 3 bases from V and 3 bases from J; junction bases left unmatched: 8. The CDR3 is 15 amino acids. CDR1 and CDR2 from the germline V gene are DFQATT and SNEGSKA (reference sequence). CDR3 region: CSARGETGLNQPQHF. The CDR3 bases are TGCAGTGCTAGGGGGGAGACAGGGCTCAATCAGCCCCAGCATTTT.

This clonotype has more than one count but fewer than ten. The chain links TRBV7-9 to TRBJ1-1; D possibly corresponds to TRBD1 (5 bases). Trimming cost V 7 bases and J 6 bases, with 18 bases left between them. CDR3 length: 14 amino acids. Germline assignment: CDR1 SEHNR and CDR2 FQNEAQ (reference sequence). CDR3 residues: CASIPTGGGAEAFF. The CDR3 region has the DNA TGTGCCAGCATTCCTACGGGGGGAGGTGCTGAAGCTTTCTTT.

This clonotype occurred many times. The chain couples TRBV7-2 to TRBJ1-6; D is unclear. This CDR3 is built from 15 residues. The germline CDR1 and CDR2 sequences are SGHTA and FQGNSA. Deletions cut 4 bases from V and 9 bases from J, with 16 bases between. The CDR3, as DNA: TGTGCCAGCAGCTCCTCCCGGCGGGTTGGTTCACCCCTCCACTTT. Its protein is CASSSSRRVGSPLHF.

In its sample, this clonotype was seen many times. The chain joins TRBV12-3 or TRBV12-4 to TRBJ1-5; possibly TRBD1 for D (5 bases). The CDR3 is 15 residues long. V was trimmed by 1 base and J by 3 bases, leaving 10 bases between them. The CDR3 loop is CASSLGGVDNQPQHF. CDR3 in DNA: TGTGCCAGCAGTTTAGGGGGGGTTGACAATCAGCCCCAGCATTTT.

This clonotype was recorded at least ten times. This rearrangement joins TRBV6-2 or TRBV6-3 to TRBJ2-7; 9 positions agree with TRBD2. V dropped 5 bases and J dropped 2; count of bases not matched to a gene: 4. The CDR3 consists of 14 residues. Germline CDR1 reads MNHEY; CDR2 reads SVGEGT. The CDR3 spells CASSLAGTAYEQYV. CDR3 nucleotides: TGTGCCAGCAGTCTAGCGGGGACCGCCTACGAGCAGTACGTC.

Ten or more counts support this clonotype. This CDR3 is CASSYRDRAYGYTF. CDR3 DNA: TGTGCCAGCAGCTATCGGGACAGGGCCTATGGCTACACCTTC. The V gene is TRBV7-2, the J gene TRBJ1-2, with TRBD1 identical over 9 bases. The CDR3 has 14 amino acids. Per germline, CDR1 SGHTA and CDR2 FQGNSA. The trim removed 4 bases at V and 4 bases at J, leaving 4 bases unmatched.

V is TRBV28 and J is TRBJ2-1, with unresolved D. Germline V gives CDR1 MDHEN, CDR2 SYDVKM. The V end lost 2 bases, the J end lost 2 bases, and 10 bases lay between the germline ends. CDR3 size: 15 residues. The CDR3 region is CASSLNSIPYNEQFF. DNA of the CDR3: TGTGCCAGCAGTTTAAACAGTATTCCCTACAATGAGCAGTTCTTC.

This clonotype occurred once. The chain uses TRBV6-2 or TRBV6-3 and TRBJ2-7, with a tentative D call TRBD2 (5 bases). V lost 5 bases and J 1 base, leaving 12 bases between the germline ends. Germline CDR1 reads MNHEY; CDR2 reads SVGEGT. CDR3 length: 14 residues. The CDR3, as DNA: TGTGCCAGCAGTCAAGTCAGGACTTCCTACGAGCAGTACGTC. Protein sequence: CASSQVRTSYEQYV.

This clonotype was recorded many times. The chain links TRBV28 to TRBJ1-1; 9 bases match TRBD1. Germline loops: CDR1 MDHEN, CDR2 SYDVKM. The CDR3 totals 15 residues. V lost 6 bases to trimming and J lost 1 base; unmatched junction nucleotides: 6. The CDR3 sequence is CASRSPDRGNTEAFF. In nucleotides, the CDR3 is TGTGCCAGCAGGAGCCCGGACAGGGGGAACACTGAAGCTTTCTTT.